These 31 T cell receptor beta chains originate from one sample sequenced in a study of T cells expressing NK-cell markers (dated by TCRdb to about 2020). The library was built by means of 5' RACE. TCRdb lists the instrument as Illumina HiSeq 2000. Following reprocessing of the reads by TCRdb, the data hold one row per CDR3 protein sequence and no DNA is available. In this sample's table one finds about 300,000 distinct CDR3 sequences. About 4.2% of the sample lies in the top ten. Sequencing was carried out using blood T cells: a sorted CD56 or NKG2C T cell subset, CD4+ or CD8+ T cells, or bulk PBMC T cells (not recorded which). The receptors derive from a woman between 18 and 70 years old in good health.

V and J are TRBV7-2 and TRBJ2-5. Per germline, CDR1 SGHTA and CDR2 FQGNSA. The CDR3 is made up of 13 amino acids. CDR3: CASSLDPSLAQYF.

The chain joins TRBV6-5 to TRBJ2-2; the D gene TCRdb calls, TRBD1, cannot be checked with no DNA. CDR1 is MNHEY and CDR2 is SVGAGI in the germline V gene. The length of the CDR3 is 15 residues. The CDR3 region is CASSYEGRRAGELFF.

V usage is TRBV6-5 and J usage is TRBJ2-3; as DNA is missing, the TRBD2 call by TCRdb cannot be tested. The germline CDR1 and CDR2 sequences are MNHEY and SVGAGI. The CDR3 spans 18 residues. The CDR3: CASSYGTSGGTFTDTQYF.

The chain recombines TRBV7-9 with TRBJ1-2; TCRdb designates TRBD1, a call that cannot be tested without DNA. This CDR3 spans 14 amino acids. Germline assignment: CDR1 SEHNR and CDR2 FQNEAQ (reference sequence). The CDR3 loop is CASSPGTGTYGYTF.

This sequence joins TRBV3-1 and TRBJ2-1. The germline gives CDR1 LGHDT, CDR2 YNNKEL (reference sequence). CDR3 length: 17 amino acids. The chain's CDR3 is CASSQGYGGSSYNEQFF.

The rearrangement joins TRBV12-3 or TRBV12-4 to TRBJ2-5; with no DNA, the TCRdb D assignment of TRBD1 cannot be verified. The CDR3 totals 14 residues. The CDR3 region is CASSPGQAQETQYF.

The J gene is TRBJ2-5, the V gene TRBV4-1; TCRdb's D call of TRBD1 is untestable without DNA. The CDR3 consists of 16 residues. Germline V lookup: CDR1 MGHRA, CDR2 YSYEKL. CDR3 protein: CASSQDRTGLQETQYF.

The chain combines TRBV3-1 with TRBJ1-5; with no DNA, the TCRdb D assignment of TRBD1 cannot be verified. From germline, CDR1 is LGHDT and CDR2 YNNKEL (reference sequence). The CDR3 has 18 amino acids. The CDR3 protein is CASSQGQGMAYSNQPQHF.

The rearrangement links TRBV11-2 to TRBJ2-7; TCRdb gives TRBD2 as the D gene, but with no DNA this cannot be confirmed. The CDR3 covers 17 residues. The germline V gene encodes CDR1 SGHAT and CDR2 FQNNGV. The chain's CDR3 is CASSSGLAGSSTYEQYF.

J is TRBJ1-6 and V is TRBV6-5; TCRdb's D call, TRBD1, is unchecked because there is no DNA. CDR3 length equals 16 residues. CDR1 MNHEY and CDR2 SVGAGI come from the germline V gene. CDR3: CASSTTGGRLNSPLHF.

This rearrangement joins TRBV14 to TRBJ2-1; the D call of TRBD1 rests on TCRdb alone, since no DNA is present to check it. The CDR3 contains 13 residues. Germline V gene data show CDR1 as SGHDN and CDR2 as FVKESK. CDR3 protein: CASSRLGASEQFF.

The CDR3 sequence is CASSLDRGSYNEQFF. The chain has TRBV7-9 and TRBJ2-1. CDR1 is SEHNR and CDR2 is FQNEAQ in the germline V gene (reference sequence). This CDR3 has 15 residues.

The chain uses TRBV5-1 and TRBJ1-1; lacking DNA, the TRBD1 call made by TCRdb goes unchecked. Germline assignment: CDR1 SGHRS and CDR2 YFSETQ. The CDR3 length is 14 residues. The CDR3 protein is CASRVRGLNTEAFF.

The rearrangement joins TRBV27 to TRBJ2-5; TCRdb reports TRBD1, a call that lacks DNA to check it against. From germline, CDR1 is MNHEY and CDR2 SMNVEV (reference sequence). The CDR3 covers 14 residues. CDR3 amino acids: CTSSETGGRETQYF.

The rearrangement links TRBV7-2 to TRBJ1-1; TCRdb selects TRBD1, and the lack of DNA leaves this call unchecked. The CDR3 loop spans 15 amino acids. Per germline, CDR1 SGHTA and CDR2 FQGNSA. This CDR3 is CASSLVGTPVDEAFF.

The CDR3 spells CASSSRVGEQFF. The genes are TRBV7-2 and TRBJ2-1; the D call of TRBD2 rests on TCRdb alone, since no DNA is present to check it. The CDR3 length is 12 residues. Germline assignment: CDR1 SGHTA and CDR2 FQGNSA. Together with reference TRBV7-2 and TRBJ2-1, the CDR3 gives the full variable domain: GAGVSQSPSNKVTEKGKDVELRCDPISGHTALYWYRQSLGQGLEFLIYFQGNSAPDKSGLPSDRFSAERTGGSVSTLTIQRTQQEDSAVYLCASSSRVGEQFFGPGTRLTVL.

The CDR3: CASSWDRGRVALHF. The chain has TRBV6-1 and TRBJ1-6; with no DNA, the TCRdb D assignment of TRBD1 cannot be verified. CDR1 and CDR2 from the germline V gene are MNHNS and SASEGT. The CDR3 consists of 14 residues.

This CDR3 is CASTAGPSTGELFF. This sequence joins TRBV5-1 and TRBJ2-2; checking the TCRdb D call of TRBD2 is not possible without DNA. This CDR3 has 14 residues. Germline loops: CDR1 SGHRS, CDR2 YFSETQ.

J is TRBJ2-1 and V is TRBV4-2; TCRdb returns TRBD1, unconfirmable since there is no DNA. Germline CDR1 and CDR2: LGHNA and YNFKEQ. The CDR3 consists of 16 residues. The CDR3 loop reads CASSQVRQGPYNEQFF.

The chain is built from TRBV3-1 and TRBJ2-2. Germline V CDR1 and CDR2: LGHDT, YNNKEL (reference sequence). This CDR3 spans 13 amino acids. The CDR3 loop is CASSPWGTGELFF. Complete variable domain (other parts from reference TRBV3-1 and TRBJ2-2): DTAVSQTPKYLVTQMGNDKSIKCEQNLGHDTMYWYKQDSKKFLKIMFSYNNKELIINETVPNRFSPKSPDKAHLNLHINSLELGDSAVYFCASSPWGTGELFFGEGSRLTVL.

CDR3 sequence: CASSMGLGPDTQYF. The rearrangement joins TRBV5-1 to TRBJ2-3. The CDR3 is 14 residues long. Germline assignment: CDR1 SGHRS and CDR2 YFSETQ.

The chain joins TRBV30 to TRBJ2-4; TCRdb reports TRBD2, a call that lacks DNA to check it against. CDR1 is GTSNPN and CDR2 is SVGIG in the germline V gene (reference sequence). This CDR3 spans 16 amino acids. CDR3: CAWSQLPRLGKNIQYF.

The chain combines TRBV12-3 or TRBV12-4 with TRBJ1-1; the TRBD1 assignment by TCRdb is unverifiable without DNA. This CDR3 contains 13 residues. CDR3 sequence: CASKQRGFSEAFF.

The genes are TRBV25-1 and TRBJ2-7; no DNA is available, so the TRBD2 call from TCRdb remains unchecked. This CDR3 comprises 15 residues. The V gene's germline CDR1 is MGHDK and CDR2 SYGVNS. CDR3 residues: CASSGSGALADEQYF.

The CDR3 here is CASSQEGSSGKETQYF. The V gene is TRBV4-2, the J gene TRBJ2-5. The germline V gene has CDR1 LGHNA and CDR2 YNFKEQ. CDR3 length equals 16 residues.

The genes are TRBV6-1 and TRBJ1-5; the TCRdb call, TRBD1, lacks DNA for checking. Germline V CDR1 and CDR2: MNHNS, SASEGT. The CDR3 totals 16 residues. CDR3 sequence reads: CASSVSLGDSNQPQHF.

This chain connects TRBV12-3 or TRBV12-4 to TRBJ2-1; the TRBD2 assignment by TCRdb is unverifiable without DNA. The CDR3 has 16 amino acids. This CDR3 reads CASTSGGERGDYEQFF.

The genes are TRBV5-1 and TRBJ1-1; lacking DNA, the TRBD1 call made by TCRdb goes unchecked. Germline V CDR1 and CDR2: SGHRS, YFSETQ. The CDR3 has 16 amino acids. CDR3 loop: CASGPGRTGFDTEAFF.

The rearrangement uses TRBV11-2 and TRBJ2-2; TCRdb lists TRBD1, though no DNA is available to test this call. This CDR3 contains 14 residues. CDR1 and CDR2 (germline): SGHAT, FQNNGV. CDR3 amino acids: CASSGDREAGELFF.

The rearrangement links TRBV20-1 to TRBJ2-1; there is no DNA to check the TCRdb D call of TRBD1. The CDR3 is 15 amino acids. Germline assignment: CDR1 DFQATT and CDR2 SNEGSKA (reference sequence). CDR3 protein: CSARARGGSYNEQFF.

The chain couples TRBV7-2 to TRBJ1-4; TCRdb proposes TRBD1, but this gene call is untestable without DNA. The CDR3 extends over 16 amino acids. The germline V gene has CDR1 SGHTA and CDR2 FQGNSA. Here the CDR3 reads CASSLMAGDWGEKLFF. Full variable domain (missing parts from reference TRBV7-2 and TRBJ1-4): GAGVSQSPSNKVTEKGKDVELRCDPISGHTALYWYRQSLGQGLEFLIYFQGNSAPDKSGLPSDRFSAERTGGSVSTLTIQRTQQEDSAVYLCASSLMAGDWGEKLFFGSGTQLSVL.